The 27 T cell receptor beta chains below were found in one sample sequenced in a study of human T cells and chemical hapten exposure. The time point is: pre-sensitization, week 0. Treatment here: therapeutic diphenylcyclopropenone sensitization with weekly scalp DPC. TCRdb re-analysed the RACE reads in MiXCR, keeping a single row per CDR3 protein. The table has tens of thousands of distinct CDR3 sequences, roughly a tenth seen once. This specimen was whole blood, taken in connection with sensitization to the hapten diphenylcyclopropenone (DPC). These TCRs come from a young man with alopecia areata. Some clones in this sample may be carry-over from other donors' samples.

This clonotype appeared a few times. The chain links TRBV18 to TRBJ2-7, with 8 bases fitting TRBD1. The CDR3 extends over 15 amino acids. Germline CDR1 and CDR2: KGHSH and LQKENI. J lost 3 bases, V lost 3 bases, and 7 bases had no gene match. The CDR3 DNA sequence: TGTGCCAGCTCACCTACCTGGACAGGGAACTACGAGCAGTACGTC. Translation gives CASSPTWTGNYEQYV.

This clonotype was counted at least ten times. The chain recombines TRBV6-2 or TRBV6-3 with TRBJ2-5; D possibly corresponds to TRBD2 (7 bases). The germline CDR1 and CDR2 sequences are MNHEY and SVGEGT. This CDR3 region has 12 residues. Trimming left V 6 bases short and J 5 bases short, with 10 bases between. The CDR3 nucleotides read TGTGCCAGCAGGCGGGGGCAGGAGACCCAGTACTTC. This encodes CASRRGQETQYF.

The chain recombines TRBV29-1 with TRBJ2-5; TRBD1 is a possible D gene (6 bases). Per germline, CDR1 SQVTM and CDR2 ANQGSEA. The CDR3 has 11 residues. The V and J ends lost 4 bases and 5 bases respectively, with 8 bases between them. As DNA, the CDR3 is TGCAGCGTTGCAGGGGAGGAGACCCAGTACTTC. This encodes CSVAGEETQYF.

The gene calls are TRBV25-1 and TRBJ1-3; TRBD1 matches at 7 bases. The CDR3 is 14 residues long. CDR1 and CDR2 from the germline V gene are MGHDK and SYGVNS. Unmatched junction bases numbered 3, after V lost 2 bases and J lost 5 bases. The CDR3 sequence is CASSEGTARNTIYF. The CDR3 DNA follows: TGTGCCAGCAGTGAAGGGACAGCCAGAAACACCATATATTTT.

V and J are TRBV5-4 and TRBJ2-1; 7 bases are a match to TRBD2. V shed 3 bases, J shed 0 bases, and the junction held 3 bases outside the gene matches. Per germline, CDR1 SGHNT and CDR2 YYREEE (reference sequence). This CDR3 spans 15 amino acids. This CDR3 is CASSWSGNSYNEQFF. DNA of the CDR3: TGTGCCAGCAGCTGGAGCGGGAACTCCTACAATGAGCAGTTCTTC.

This clonotype was seen more than once but under ten times. V gene TRBV20-1 combines with J gene TRBJ2-7, with 9 bases aligning to TRBD2. The germline gives CDR1 DFQATT, CDR2 SNEGSKA (reference sequence). This CDR3 is built from 11 residues. The CDR3 DNA sequence: TGCAGGCGGGGGGGCCTCCACGAGCAGTACTTC. Protein: CRRGGLHEQYF.

This clonotype came up many times. V usage is TRBV4-1 and J usage is TRBJ1-4; D perhaps matches TRBD1 (5 bases). The CDR3 contains 17 residues. The germline V and J ends were trimmed by 1 base and 3 bases, with 15 bases remaining between them. Germline CDR1 MGHRA, CDR2 YSYEKL. CDR3 bases: TGCGCCAGCAGCCAAGGGGGCAGATCGATGGCTAATGAAAAACTGTTTTTT. Residues: CASSQGGRSMANEKLFF.

V usage is TRBV4-1 and J usage is TRBJ2-5; maybe TRBD2 (6 bases). The CDR3 runs to 15 residues. V dropped 3 bases and J dropped 5 bases, with 16 bases sitting between them. The germline CDR1 and CDR2 sequences are MGHRA and YSYEKL. The CDR3 here is CASSHSGTPDETQYF. The DNA of the CDR3 is TGCGCCAGCAGCCATAGCGGAACACCCGATGAGACCCAGTACTTC.

The CDR3 DNA reads TGTGCCAGCAGCTTAATGGGACAGGGAAATTCACCCCTCCACTTT. Its translation is CASSLMGQGNSPLHF. V gene TRBV7-8 combines with J gene TRBJ1-6; 9 bases agree with TRBD1. The CDR3 has 15 residues. Trimming removed 2 bases from V and 7 bases from J; junction bases left unmatched: 3. Germline V gene sequence: CDR1 SGHVS, CDR2 FQNEAQ.

V gene TRBV7-2 combines with J gene TRBJ2-3; D call uncertain. V was pared by 1 base and J by 4 bases, with 9 bases between. Germline loops: CDR1 SGHTA, CDR2 FQGNSA. The CDR3 extends over 14 amino acids. Here the CDR3 reads CASSLVVVPDTQYF. Here the CDR3 DNA reads TGTGCCAGCAGCTTAGTAGTTGTTCCAGATACGCAGTATTTT.

This clonotype was detected many times. The chain's CDR3 is CSVKRTGQNTEAFF. For the CDR3, the DNA is TGCAGCGTCAAAAGGACAGGGCAGAACACTGAAGCTTTCTTT. The V call is TRBV29-1, the J call TRBJ1-1; 8 nucleotides agree with TRBD1. The J segment lost 1 base and the V segment lost 6 bases, leaving 7 bases of the junction unmatched. This CDR3 is 14 amino acids long. Germline V CDR1 and CDR2: SQVTM, ANQGSEA.

This clonotype was seen more than once but under ten times. J is TRBJ2-2 and V is TRBV11-3; the D is unclear. Trimming removed 5 bases at V and 6 bases at J, with 10 bases between. The CDR3 is made up of 13 amino acids. Germline-derived CDR1 and CDR2 are SGHNT and YENEEA. In DNA form, the CDR3 reads TGTGCCAGCAGCCCCTCACCGGCCGGGGAGCTGTTTTTT. Its translation is CASSPSPAGELFF. The full variable domain, in which reference TRBV11-3 and TRBJ2-2 provide the parts outside the CDR3, is EAGVVQSPRYKIIEKKQPVAFWCNPISGHNTLYWYLQNLGQGPELLIRYENEEAVDDSQLPKDRFSAERLKGVDSTLKIQPAELGDSAVYLCASSPSPAGELFFGEGSRLTVL.

A few counts support this clonotype. The CDR3 nucleotides read TGTGCCAGCAGCCGGATGACAGGGGAGGGCTATGGCTACACCTTC. Translating it yields CASSRMTGEGYGYTF. This chain connects TRBV7-2 to TRBJ1-2; 8 nucleotides line up with TRBD1. The CDR3 sequence is 15 residues long. CDR1 is SGHTA, CDR2 FQGNSA, per germline. Losses at the gene ends were 5 bases for V and 4 bases for J; bases not matched to a gene: 9. Filled out from reference TRBV7-2 and TRBJ1-2, the complete variable domain reads GAGVSQSPSNKVTEKGKDVELRCDPISGHTALYWYRQSLGQGLEFLIYFQGNSAPDKSGLPSDRFSAERTGGSVSTLTIQRTQQEDSAVYLCASSRMTGEGYGYTFGSGTRLTVV.

In its sample, this clonotype was seen a few times. The V gene is TRBV5-1, the J gene TRBJ2-7, with 7 bases that match TRBD1. CDR3 length: 14 amino acids. Germline values: CDR1 SGHRS, CDR2 YFSETQ. V lost 0 bases to trimming and J lost 2 bases; unmatched junction nucleotides: 2. For the CDR3, the DNA is TGCGCCAGCAGCTTGGAGACAGGGACCTACGAGCAGTACGTC. This sequence encodes CASSLETGTYEQYV.

This clonotype was counted many times. The chain couples TRBV27 to TRBJ1-6, with 7 bases fitting TRBD1. V trimming: 8 bases; J trimming: 5 bases; junction bases outside the gene matches: 3. CDR1 is MNHEY and CDR2 is SMNVEV in the germline V gene (reference sequence). The CDR3 runs to 13 residues. The CDR3 bases are TGTGCCAGCCGGACAGGAAATAATTCACCCCTCCACTTT. This sequence encodes CASRTGNNSPLHF.

The chain links TRBV27 to TRBJ2-1; TRBD1 matches 7 bases. V lost 10 bases, J lost 4 bases, and 7 bases stayed unmatched. The CDR3 sequence is 13 residues long. Germline CDR1 and CDR2: MNHEY and SMNVEV (reference sequence). In DNA form, the CDR3 reads TGTGCCACCGGACAGGCCCCGTACAATGAGCAGTTCTTC. Translated: CATGQAPYNEQFF.

The chain joins TRBV7-3 to TRBJ2-2; D perhaps matches TRBD2 (5 bases). There are 16 residues in the CDR3. Deletions cut 5 bases from V and 4 bases from J, with 17 bases between. Looked up from germline, CDR1 is SGHTA and CDR2 is FQGTGA. CDR3 region: CASSQRVGVSTGELFF. CDR3 nucleotides: TGTGCCAGCAGCCAAAGGGTGGGAGTGTCCACCGGGGAGCTGTTTTTT.

This clonotype was counted ten times or more. The gene calls are TRBV11-3 and TRBJ2-1; TRBD2 agrees at 8 bases. Germline V gene data show CDR1 as SGHNT and CDR2 as YENEEA. This CDR3 has 15 residues. V lost 5 bases and J lost 14; bases outside the gene matches: 17. CDR3 amino acids: CASSTSGPRVQSKFF. CDR3 in DNA: TGTGCCAGCAGCACTAGCGGCCCTAGGGTACAAAGTAAGTTCTTC.

This clonotype has a handful of counts. J is TRBJ1-6 and V is TRBV7-8, with TRBD1 identical over 7 bases. V gave up 5 bases and J gave up 6 bases; unmatched junction bases: 7. CDR3 length: 15 residues. Germline V gene lookup returns CDR1 SGHVS and CDR2 FQNEAQ. The CDR3 spells CASSITGTANSPLHF. The CDR3 DNA sequence: TGTGCCAGCAGCATCACCGGGACAGCTAATTCACCCCTCCACTTT.

V is TRBV5-1 and J is TRBJ2-5; D gene unclear. Trimming stripped 2 bases from V and 1 base from J, with 9 bases between. This CDR3 comprises 14 residues. CDR1 is SGHRS, CDR2 YFSETQ, per germline. The CDR3 nucleotides are TGCGCCAGCAGCTTATACAGCCTCCAAGAGACCCAGTACTTC. Translated: CASSLYSLQETQYF.

This clonotype was found many times. This rearrangement joins TRBV2 to TRBJ2-1; D ambiguous. Looked up from germline, CDR1 is SNHLY and CDR2 is FYNNEI. This CDR3 is 13 amino acids long. V dropped 1 base and J dropped 4 bases, with 5 bases sitting between them. DNA for the CDR3: TGTGCCAGCAGTGAAGACAGTTACAATGAGCAGTTCTTC. It codes for CASSEDSYNEQFF.

This clonotype was seen ten or more times. In nucleotides, the CDR3 is TGTGCCAGCAGCTTAGTCCAGCGTGAGACCCAGTACTTC. This translates into CASSLVQRETQYF. The J gene is TRBJ2-5, the V gene TRBV11-3, with D uncertain. Germline V gene data show CDR1 as SGHNT and CDR2 as YENEEA. Trimming removed 1 base at V and 5 bases at J, with 8 bases between. The length of the CDR3 is 13 residues.

This clonotype was seen a few times. This chain connects TRBV6-2 or TRBV6-3 to TRBJ2-2; D call uncertain. With 0 bases removed from V and 4 bases from J, the gap between germline ends came to 9 bases. Germline V gene sequence: CDR1 MNHEY, CDR2 SVGEGT. The CDR3 runs to 15 residues. The CDR3 protein is CASSYSKRTTGELFF. CDR3 nucleotides: TGTGCCAGCAGTTACTCGAAACGGACCACCGGGGAGCTGTTTTTT.

This clonotype has only a few counts. The chain is built from TRBV12-3 or TRBV12-4 and TRBJ1-5; 8 bases agree with TRBD1. The CDR3 runs 14 residues. Trimming removed 4 bases from V and 6 bases from J; junction bases left unmatched: 5. The DNA for the CDR3 is TGTGCCAGCAGTTCCCAGGGGGCCGGTCAGCCCCAGCATTTT. The encoded protein is CASSSQGAGQPQHF.

About this clonotype itself: The junction differs from germline at one of its ends, possibly a read error. The chain employs TRBV20-1 and TRBJ2-1, with 13 nucleotides matching TRBD2. Germline assignment: CDR1 DFQATT and CDR2 SNEGSKA (reference sequence). The CDR3 totals 16 residues. CDR3 protein: CSARELAGGPIDEQFF. The CDR3 DNA is TGCAGTGCTCGAGAACTAGCGGGAGGGCCCATTGATGAGCAGTTCTTC.

As for this clonotype: Since the CDR3 does not end with the conserved phenylalanine or tryptophan, this likely comes from a read error. The genes are TRBV7-6 and TRBJ2-2; TRBD1 matches at 9 bases. This CDR3 has 15 amino acids. Germline-derived CDR1 and CDR2 are SGHVS and FNYEAQ. Germline trimming cut 6 bases from V and 7 bases from J; bases unmatched to any gene: 9. CDR3 region: CASRKDRGRGGELFL. Written as DNA, the CDR3 is TGTGCCAGCAGGAAGGACAGGGGAAGGGGCGGGGAGCTGTTTCTT.

This clonotype came up a few times. The V and J genes are TRBV28 and TRBJ2-5; the D is unclear. Germline values: CDR1 MDHEN, CDR2 SYDVKM. Trimming left V 5 bases short and J 3 bases short, with 13 bases between. The CDR3 consists of 14 residues. The CDR3 sequence is CASSPNWGEETQYF. The CDR3 DNA is TGTGCCAGCAGTCCTAACTGGGGTGAAGAGACCCAGTACTTC.